These 17 T cell receptor beta chains came from one sample sequenced in a study of cytomegalovirus exposure and HLA in healthy donors. PCR was performed using 60 Vbeta and 13 Jbeta primers. Profiled with immunoSEQ multiplex PCR; TCRdb holds only in-frame clones, not every one. The sample lists some 190,000 clones; around 90% were seen once. Sequencing input: PBMCs. The origin of the receptors is a boy aged 2 to 10 in good health and CMV-seronegative.

The chain couples TRBV19 to TRBJ2-5; possible D gene TRBD2, 5 bases. The CDR3 is 14 amino acids. Germline V gives CDR1 LNHDA, CDR2 SQIVND (reference sequence). Trimming removed 5 bases at V and 2 bases at J, with 12 bases between. The CDR3 loop is CASSVGGPQETQYF. DNA of the CDR3: TGTGCCAGTAGTGTCGGCGGGCCTCAAGAGACCCAGTACTTC.

The V call is TRBV9, the J call TRBJ1-5; no reliable D call. CDR1 SGDLS and CDR2 YYNGEE come from the germline V gene. The germline V and J ends were trimmed by 2 bases and 2 bases, with 11 bases remaining between them. The CDR3 consists of 15 residues. The CDR3 sequence: CASSVSDGGNQPQHF. The CDR3 bases are TGTGCCAGCAGCGTGAGCGACGGGGGCAATCAGCCCCAGCATTTT.

The chain links TRBV5-1 to TRBJ1-6, with a possible D match to TRBD1 (5 bases). The CDR3 contains 16 residues. CDR1 is SGHRS, CDR2 YFSETQ, per germline. Trimming shortened V by 0 bases and J by 7 bases, and 14 bases separated the two germline ends. The CDR3 region has the DNA TGCGCCAGCAGCTTGGACAGGCCGCAGAGGAATTCACCCCTCCACTTT. Translated: CASSLDRPQRNSPLHF.

J is TRBJ2-3 and V is TRBV20-1; D not resolved. This CDR3 contains 11 residues. Germline V gives CDR1 DFQATT, CDR2 SNEGSKA (reference sequence). CDR3 sequence (DNA): TGCGGCGGCAGAAGAACAGATACGCAGTATTTT. It yields the protein CGGRRTDTQYF.

This sequence joins TRBV28 and TRBJ1-1, with D possibly being TRBD1 (5 bases). CDR1 and CDR2 from the germline V gene are MDHEN and SYDVKM. The CDR3 contains 14 residues. The V and J ends lost 7 bases and 4 bases respectively, with 16 bases between them. The CDR3, as DNA: TGTGCCAGCAATTACCAGGGTGTTTCCACTGAAGCTTTCTTT. This gives the protein CASNYQGVSTEAFF.

The CDR3 bases are TGCAGCGTTGATTTTATGGCGGCGGACAGTGAAGCTTTCTTT. Translated: CSVDFMAADSEAFF. V gene TRBV29-1 combines with J gene TRBJ1-1; D possibly corresponds to TRBD1 (6 bases). V lost 3 bases and J 7 bases, leaving 18 bases between the germline ends. The CDR3 has 14 amino acids. In germline, CDR1 is SQVTM, CDR2 ANQGSEA. Supplemented by reference TRBV29-1 and TRBJ1-1, the full variable domain reads SAVISQKPSRDICQRGTSLTIQCQVDSQVTMMFWYRQQPGQSLTLIATANQGSEATYESGFVIDKFPISRPNLTFSTLTVSNMSPEDSSIYLCSVDFMAADSEAFFGQGTRLTVV.

This chain connects TRBV19 to TRBJ1-6; the match to TRBD1 covers 7 bases. The CDR3 totals 15 residues. After removal of 5 bases from V and 5 bases from J, the junction contained 6 bases not matched to a gene. The germline gives CDR1 LNHDA, CDR2 SQIVND (reference sequence). The CDR3 nucleotides read TGTGCCAGTAGTTTTAAGGGGGCAAATAATTCACCCCTCCACTTT. Translated: CASSFKGANNSPLHF.

The sample holds a few counts of this clone. The chain recombines TRBV6-1 with TRBJ1-5; D gene unclear. The CDR3 has 15 residues. Germline-derived CDR1 and CDR2 are MNHNS and SASEGT. V was clipped by 1 base and J by 0 bases, with 7 bases between them. CDR3 DNA sequence: TGTGCCAGCAGTGAAGGGCCAGTTAGCAATCAGCCCCAGCATTTT. Its translation is CASSEGPVSNQPQHF.

This sequence joins TRBV19 and TRBJ1-3; D gene unclear. The CDR3 has 15 amino acids. The V gene lost 0 bases and the J gene lost 4 bases, with 10 bases spanning the gap. Germline V gene data show CDR1 as LNHDA and CDR2 as SQIVND (reference sequence). The CDR3, as DNA: TGTGCCAGTAGTATAGAGGGCTACGGAGGAAACACCATATATTTT. This gives the protein CASSIEGYGGNTIYF.

This chain joins TRBV5-5 and TRBJ1-2, with a tentative D call TRBD1 (5 bases). The CDR3 consists of 13 residues. V was pared by 2 bases and J by 6 bases, with 11 bases between. Germline CDR1 SGHKS, CDR2 YYEKEE (reference sequence). The CDR3: CASSFRDSDGYTF. DNA of the CDR3: TGTGCCAGCAGCTTCCGGGACTCCGATGGCTACACCTTC.

J is TRBJ2-7 and V is TRBV5-4; 7 bases agree with TRBD2. Per the germline V gene, CDR1 is SGHNT and CDR2 is YYREEE (reference sequence). This CDR3 has 18 amino acids. After removal of 0 bases from V and 0 bases from J, the junction contained 12 bases not matched to a gene. CDR3 nucleotide sequence: TGTGCCAGCAGCTTGGCCAAGGAAGGAGCGGGGCACTCCTACGAGCAGTACTTC. Amino acid sequence: CASSLAKEGAGHSYEQYF.

The chain couples TRBV7-2 to TRBJ2-7; D gene uncertain. CDR3 size: 13 residues. Trimming removed 5 bases at V and 0 bases at J, with 8 bases between. In germline, CDR1 is SGHTA, CDR2 FQGNSA. This CDR3 is CASSPPGSYEQYF. The CDR3 coding sequence is TGTGCCAGCAGCCCTCCGGGCTCCTACGAGCAGTACTTC.

V gene TRBV28 combines with J gene TRBJ2-2; the D is unclear. V shed 3 bases and J shed 1 base, with 9 bases lying between them. Germline V gene sequence: CDR1 MDHEN, CDR2 SYDVKM. The CDR3 covers 15 residues. CDR3 loop: CASSFSVKNTGELFF. CDR3 nucleotides: TGTGCCAGCAGTTTCAGTGTTAAGAACACCGGGGAGCTGTTTTTT.

V is TRBV5-6 and J is TRBJ2-4; TRBD2 matches 8 bases. V gave up 3 bases and J gave up 2 bases; unmatched junction bases: 1. This CDR3 spans 14 amino acids. Germline V CDR1 and CDR2: SGHDT, YYEEEE. CDR3 amino acids: CASSSGGSKNIQYF. The DNA of the CDR3 is TGTGCCAGCAGCTCGGGGGGGTCCAAAAACATTCAGTACTTC.

V gene TRBV7-9 combines with J gene TRBJ2-1; 8 bases are shared with TRBD2. Germline V lookup: CDR1 SEHNR, CDR2 FQNEAQ (reference sequence). V gave up 3 bases and J gave up 10 bases; unmatched junction bases: 2. The CDR3 loop spans 12 amino acids. CDR3 sequence reads: CASSFGGGEQFF. The CDR3 DNA reads TGTGCCAGCAGCTTCGGCGGGGGGGAGCAGTTCTTC. Using reference TRBV7-9 and TRBJ2-1 for the parts outside the CDR3, the full variable domain is DTGVSQNPRHKITKRGQNVTFRCDPISEHNRLYWYRQTLGQGPEFLTYFQNEAQLEKSRLLSDRFSAERPKGSFSTLEIQRTEQGDSAMYLCASSFGGGEQFFGPGTRLTVL.

The rearrangement joins TRBV19 to TRBJ1-2; the match to TRBD1 covers 8 bases. Unmatched junction bases numbered 9, after V lost 6 bases and J lost 6 bases. The CDR3 loop spans 14 amino acids. CDR1 is LNHDA and CDR2 is SQIVND in the germline V gene (reference sequence). The CDR3 protein is CASRFQGTGHGYTF. In nucleotides, the CDR3 is TGTGCCAGTAGGTTCCAGGGGACAGGACATGGCTACACCTTC.

This rearrangement joins TRBV28 to TRBJ2-3; tentatively, D is TRBD1 (5 bases). Trimming stripped 8 bases from V and 4 bases from J, with 13 bases between. Germline V lookup: CDR1 MDHEN, CDR2 SYDVKM. This CDR3 comprises 13 residues. CDR3 in amino acids: CASEQGWADTQYF. CDR3 bases: TGTGCCAGCGAGCAGGGATGGGCAGATACGCAGTATTTT.